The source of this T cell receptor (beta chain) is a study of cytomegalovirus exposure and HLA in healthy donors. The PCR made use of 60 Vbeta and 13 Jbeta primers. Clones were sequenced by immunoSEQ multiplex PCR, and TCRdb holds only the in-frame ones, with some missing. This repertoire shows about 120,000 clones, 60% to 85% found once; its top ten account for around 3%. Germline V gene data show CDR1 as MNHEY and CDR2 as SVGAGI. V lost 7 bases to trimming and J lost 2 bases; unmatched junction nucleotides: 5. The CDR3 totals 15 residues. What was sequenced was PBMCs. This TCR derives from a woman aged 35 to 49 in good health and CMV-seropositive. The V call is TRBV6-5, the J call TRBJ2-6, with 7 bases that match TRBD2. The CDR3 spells CASTLGGAGANVLTF. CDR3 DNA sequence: TGTGCCAGCACCTTGGGGGGGGCTGGGGCCAACGTCCTGACTTTC.